This T cell receptor (beta chain) is drawn from a study of cytomegalovirus exposure and HLA in healthy donors. Study-wide results and caveats: Cytomegalovirus-associated TCR beta chains were listed, numbering 164. Fewer N-insertions (relative to the approximately 670-donor mean) were reportedly seen in an Asian-associated ancestry cluster in a later analysis. 87-base-pair reads could not separate some V segments, including TRBV6-2 and TRBV6-3.

PCR employed 60 Vbeta and 13 Jbeta primers. In the original workflow: Later, 80 million or so unique TCR beta chains were counted in an analysis, and approximately 10 million of them were shared. Using immunoSEQ multiplex PCR, the repertoire was profiled, and TCRdb retains in-frame clones only, with some absent. V and J calls and clone size follow that table, whereas D and trimming were derived from the DNA. Of 93,000 or so clones listed, roughly 80% are singletons. Trimming removed 2 bases at V and 6 bases at J, with 19 bases between. This CDR3 is built from 16 residues. Germline V gene lookup returns CDR1 MNHNS and CDR2 SASEGT. As to this clone: Its antigen is undetermined.

The chain employs TRBV6-1 and TRBJ1-1, with a possible D match to TRBD1 (6 bases). The sample was PBMCs. The origin of this receptor is a man aged 50-59 years in good health and CMV-seropositive. The DNA of the CDR3 is TGTGCCAGCAGTGAACCACCTAGGGGGATGGAGGCTGAAGCTTTCTTT. Translating it yields CASSEPPRGMEAEAFF.